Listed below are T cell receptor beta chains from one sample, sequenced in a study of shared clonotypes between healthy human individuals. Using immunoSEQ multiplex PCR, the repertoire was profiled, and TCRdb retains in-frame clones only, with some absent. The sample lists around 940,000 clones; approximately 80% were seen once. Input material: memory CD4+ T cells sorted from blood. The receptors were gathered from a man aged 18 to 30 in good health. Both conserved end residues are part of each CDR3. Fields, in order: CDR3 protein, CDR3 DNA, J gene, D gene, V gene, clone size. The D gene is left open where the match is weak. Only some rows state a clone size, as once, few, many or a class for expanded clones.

CASSFEGVGTEAFF TGTGCCAGCAGCTTCGAAGGGGTGGGGACTGAAGCTTTCTTT TRBJ1-1 - TRBV7-2 -
CASSFRRAAPNYGYTF TGTGCCAGCAGTTTTCGCAGGGCGGCCCCTAACTATGGCTACACCTTC TRBJ1-2 - TRBV28 once
CAWTSAGFPNQPQHF TGTGCCTGGACCTCGGCGGGGTTCCCAAATCAGCCCCAGCATTTT TRBJ1-5 - TRBV30 -
CAISELALTRLHF TGTGCCATCAGTGAGTTAGCACTGACTCGCCTCCACTTT TRBJ1-6 - TRBV10-3 -
CASSQTGGYGYTF TGTGCCAGCAGCCAGACAGGGGGCTATGGCTACACCTTC TRBJ1-2 TRBD1 TRBV5-4 -
CASRPGFSGNQPQHF TGTGCCAGCAGGCCAGGGTTTTCTGGTAATCAGCCCCAGCATTTT TRBJ1-5 - TRBV6-5 -
CASSVGTGHNSPLHF TGTGCCAGCAGCGTGGGGACAGGCCATAATTCACCCCTCCACTTT TRBJ1-6 TRBD1 TRBV5-6 -
CASSLGTSGPGETQYF TGCGCCAGCAGCTTGGGGACTAGCGGGCCAGGAGAGACCCAGTACTTC TRBJ2-5 TRBD2 TRBV5-1 -
CASSPETAALSRLNTEAFF TGTGCCAGCAGCCCCGAGACAGCGGCCTTATCGAGGTTAAACACTGAAGCTTTCTTT TRBJ1-1 - TRBV7-8 -
CASSIHGSSTDTQYF TGTGCCAGTAGTATACACGGATCTAGCACAGATACGCAGTATTTT TRBJ2-3 - TRBV19 -
CAIKGEEAGANVLTF TGTGCCATCAAGGGGGAAGAGGCTGGGGCCAACGTCCTGACTTTC TRBJ2-6 - TRBV10-3 -
CASSARRDSSSYEQYF TGTGCCAGCAGCGCCCGTCGGGACTCTAGCTCCTACGAGCAGTACTTC TRBJ2-7 - TRBV21-1 once
CASDTGTVVNNEQFF TGTGCCAGCGACACCGGGACAGTCGTTAACAATGAGCAGTTCTTC TRBJ2-1 TRBD1 TRBV2 few
CASSFDSKNTGELFF TGTGCCAGCAGCTTCGACTCAAAGAACACCGGGGAGCTGTTTTTT TRBJ2-2 - TRBV13 few
CASSETSGGFNEQFF TGTGCCAGCAGTGAGACTAGCGGGGGCTTCAATGAGCAGTTCTTC TRBJ2-1 TRBD2 TRBV28 -
CASSLGDRGPSTLHF TGTGCCAGCAGTTTGGGGGACAGGGGCCCTTCGACCCTCCACTTT TRBJ1-6 TRBD1 TRBV28 few
CAWRAFQPQHF TGTGCCTGGAGAGCTTTTCAGCCCCAGCATTTT TRBJ1-5 - TRBV30 once
CASRPPTGESEKLFF TGTGCCAGCAGGCCGCCGACAGGGGAATCGGAAAAACTGTTTTTT TRBJ1-4 TRBD1 TRBV6-6 once
CASSQAGGYEQYF TGTGCCAGCTCACAGGCAGGGGGCTACGAGCAGTACTTC TRBJ2-7 TRBD1 TRBV18 -
CASSETGGHEQYF TGTGCCAGCTCGGAGACAGGGGGTCACGAGCAGTACTTC TRBJ2-7 TRBD1 TRBV18 -
CASSESGYSGNTIYF TGTGCCAGCAGTGAATCGGGTTACTCTGGAAACACCATATATTTT TRBJ1-3 - TRBV6-1 -
CASSETGSINQPQHF TGTGCCAGCAGTGAAACCGGATCTATCAATCAGCCCCAGCATTTT TRBJ1-5 - TRBV6-1 -
CATSRDGQGEKLFF TGTGCCACCAGCAGAGATGGCCAGGGTGAAAAACTGTTTTTT TRBJ1-4 - TRBV15 -
CASSLGAVYGYTF TGTGCCAGCAGCTTAGGGGCGGTCTATGGCTACACCTTC TRBJ1-2 - TRBV11-2 -
CASSELAGTAYEQYF TGTGCCAGCAGTGAATTAGCGGGAACAGCCTACGAGCAGTACTTC TRBJ2-7 TRBD2 TRBV25-1 -
CASSQDLDIWQFF TGCGCCAGCAGCCAAGATCTCGATATCTGGCAGTTCTTC TRBJ2-1 - TRBV4-1 -
CAISRGLLDYGYTF TGTGCCATCAGCCGCGGTTTGCTCGACTATGGCTACACCTTC TRBJ1-2 - TRBV10-3 few
CASSSWTGGGSPLHF TGTGCCAGCAGTTCATGGACAGGGGGGGGTTCACCCCTCCACTTT TRBJ1-6 TRBD1 TRBV27 -
CASSEADGNQPQHF TGTGCCAGCAGCGAAGCGGACGGTAATCAGCCCCAGCATTTT TRBJ1-5 - TRBV2 once